The clone carrying this TCR beta chain has just one count. The data were obtained in a study of blood T cell repertoires in COVID-19. At the level of the study: Both acute and convalescent COVID-19 samples were obtained from the United States, Italy and Spain. From T cells, B-cell-depleted T cells, or PBMCs came the material, which was cDNA or gDNA.

Under the authors' procedure: Amplification with reference gene primers provided the estimates of nucleated cell counts. Clones were read by immunoSEQ multiplex PCR, and TCRdb kept only the in-frame ones, dropping some. The V and J calls and clone size are taken from that table; D and trimming were inferred from the DNA. The sample contains about 150,000 clones, 80% to 90% of which appear only once. The V and J ends lost 0 bases and 9 bases, in that order; junction bases with no gene match: 4. The CDR3 has 14 amino acids. CDR1 is SGHTA, CDR2 FQGTGA, per germline. V is TRBV7-3 and J is TRBJ2-1, with 8 bases identical to TRBD1. The sample consisted of peripheral blood. This receptor was identified in a man at least 80 years old with acute or convalescent COVID-19. CDR3 sequence: CASSLTDRAGEQFF. The CDR3 DNA reads TGTGCCAGCAGCTTAACGGACAGGGCCGGTGAGCAGTTCTTC.